This T cell receptor beta chain came from a study of T-cell memory formation after mild COVID-19. General observations from the study: The appearance of some responding clones in pre-infection memory suggested that cross-reactive memory joined.

After removal of 3 bases from V and 2 bases from J, the junction contained 4 bases not matched to a gene. This CDR3 region has 15 residues. Germline loops: CDR1 SEHNR, CDR2 FQNEAQ (reference sequence). Constant-segment primers served in 5'RACE that generated TCR alpha and TCR beta cDNA libraries bearing sample barcodes and UMIs. TCRdb recomputed calls from the 5' RACE reads with MiXCR, one row per CDR3 protein. The profile shows just over 300,000 distinct CDR3 sequences, approximately 19% of them singletons. Concerning this clonotype itself: Its target is unknown.

Sequencing was carried out using PBMCs or a T cell subset sorted from them (not recorded which). This rearrangement joins TRBV7-9 to TRBJ2-5; 9 bases match TRBD1. This TCR was recovered from a man between 18 and 29 years old who had mild COVID-19 (a few samples of this study predate the infection). Cell type and time point are not known. The CDR3 protein is CASSLGDREQETQYF. The CDR3 DNA reads TGTGCCAGCAGCTTGGGGGACAGGGAGCAAGAGACCCAGTACTTC. The whole variable domain, filled in from reference TRBV7-9 and TRBJ2-5, reads DTGVSQNPRHKITKRGQNVTFRCDPISEHNRLYWYRQTLGQGPEFLTYFQNEAQLEKSRLLSDRFSAERPKGSFSTLEIQRTEQGDSAMYLCASSLGDREQETQYFGPGTRLLVL.